A selection of T cell receptor beta chains follows, all from one sample in a study of T cells in Graves' hyperthyroidism and ophthalmopathy. TCRdb analysed the multiplex PCR reads with MiXCR anew, one entry per CDR3 protein. In the table there are about 350,000 distinct CDR3 sequences, around 15% of which are singletons. Source material: blood. The receptor source for this set is a woman aged 55-75 years with Graves' ophthalmopathy. Both conserved end residues are part of each CDR3. Size is stated for part of the rows, as once, few or many counts, or as a class when the clone is expanded.

v_call: TRBV27; j_call: TRBJ2-7; clone_size: many; cdr3_aa: CASSFARVGSYEQYF
v_call: TRBV29-1; j_call: TRBJ1-2; clone_size: once; cdr3_aa: CSDGQGALGYTF
v_call: TRBV5-1; j_call: TRBJ2-1; clone_size: .; cdr3_aa: CASSISERGEQFF
v_call: TRBV3-1; j_call: TRBJ2-7; clone_size: many; cdr3_aa: CASSQDLRAAPYEQYF
v_call: TRBV14; j_call: TRBJ2-1; clone_size: few; cdr3_aa: CASSQEVFPRPYNEQFF
v_call: TRBV20-1; j_call: TRBJ2-3; clone_size: few; cdr3_aa: CSPRRGIGRETQYF
v_call: TRBV7-6; j_call: TRBJ1-5; clone_size: .; cdr3_aa: CASSLDRGSQPQHF
v_call: TRBV19; j_call: TRBJ2-2; clone_size: few; cdr3_aa: CASKGGRFSNTGELFF
v_call: TRBV5-1; j_call: TRBJ2-3; clone_size: many; cdr3_aa: CASSLGGQGGSDTQYF
v_call: TRBV2; j_call: TRBJ2-5; clone_size: many; cdr3_aa: CASSRDRVETQYF
v_call: TRBV5-1; j_call: TRBJ2-1; clone_size: .; cdr3_aa: CASSLEWSRTLNEQFF
v_call: TRBV20-1; j_call: TRBJ1-1; clone_size: few; cdr3_aa: CSARWFEGPIEAFF
v_call: TRBV20-1; j_call: TRBJ2-7; clone_size: .; cdr3_aa: CSAPPPPGRGTYEQYF
v_call: TRBV7-9; j_call: TRBJ2-7; clone_size: few; cdr3_aa: CASSSGGGLARSYEQYF
v_call: TRBV20-1; j_call: TRBJ1-5; clone_size: few; cdr3_aa: CSARGLIGQGAHQPQHF
v_call: TRBV28; j_call: TRBJ2-5; clone_size: many; cdr3_aa: CASTRSGVAETQYF
v_call: TRBV12-5; j_call: TRBJ1-5; clone_size: many; cdr3_aa: CASAPIVGTRNQPQHF
v_call: TRBV20-1; j_call: TRBJ1-1; clone_size: many; cdr3_aa: CSAFTGIVTEAFF
v_call: TRBV10-2; j_call: TRBJ2-7; clone_size: many; cdr3_aa: CASSLRDSLYEQYF
v_call: TRBV18; j_call: TRBJ1-2; clone_size: many; cdr3_aa: CASSLDRLGDGYTF
v_call: TRBV6-6; j_call: TRBJ2-1; clone_size: few; cdr3_aa: CASSYTNGQSSYNEQFF
v_call: TRBV7-2; j_call: TRBJ1-4; clone_size: .; cdr3_aa: CASRDAGGQGNEKLFF
v_call: TRBV3-1; j_call: TRBJ2-3; clone_size: few; cdr3_aa: CASSLEAGTRGVDTQYF
v_call: TRBV18; j_call: TRBJ2-7; clone_size: few; cdr3_aa: CASSPLISVKSYEQYF
v_call: TRBV5-6; j_call: TRBJ1-5; clone_size: .; cdr3_aa: CASSRWGGQASNQPQHF
v_call: TRBV29-1; j_call: TRBJ2-5; clone_size: many; cdr3_aa: CSVERGIQETQYF
v_call: TRBV14; j_call: TRBJ2-7; clone_size: .; cdr3_aa: CASSEGHLYEQYF
v_call: TRBV6-1; j_call: TRBJ2-7; clone_size: many; cdr3_aa: CASSERGLVYEQYF
v_call: TRBV6-1; j_call: TRBJ1-1; clone_size: many; cdr3_aa: CASYLGGHNTEAFF
v_call: TRBV7-3; j_call: TRBJ2-1; clone_size: few; cdr3_aa: CASKDREAVYNEQFF
v_call: TRBV10-2; j_call: TRBJ1-1; clone_size: many; cdr3_aa: CASSGTSRDMNTEAFF
v_call: TRBV28; j_call: TRBJ2-3; clone_size: few; cdr3_aa: CASTSNGEGTDTQYF
v_call: TRBV25-1; j_call: TRBJ2-7; clone_size: few; cdr3_aa: CASSDFAGGYEQYF
v_call: TRBV30; j_call: TRBJ1-3; clone_size: few; cdr3_aa: CAWSPLGGPSGNTIYF
v_call: TRBV12-3/TRBV12-4; j_call: TRBJ2-7; clone_size: many; cdr3_aa: CASRAGTSVPYEQYF
v_call: TRBV7-9; j_call: TRBJ2-1; clone_size: .; cdr3_aa: CAGHRDTNEQFF
v_call: TRBV20-1; j_call: TRBJ2-7; clone_size: many; cdr3_aa: CSAGTSGRSYEQYF
v_call: TRBV28; j_call: TRBJ1-1; clone_size: many; cdr3_aa: CASTLGGTGVNTEAFF
v_call: TRBV27; j_call: TRBJ2-1; clone_size: few; cdr3_aa: CASSSRLAGGFHEQFF
v_call: TRBV6-1; j_call: TRBJ2-3; clone_size: .; cdr3_aa: CASRRTGEDTQYF
v_call: TRBV11-1; j_call: TRBJ1-3; clone_size: many; cdr3_aa: CASSLERYSGNTIYF
v_call: TRBV28; j_call: TRBJ1-5; clone_size: many; cdr3_aa: CASSQTGGANQPQHF
v_call: TRBV19; j_call: TRBJ2-1; clone_size: few; cdr3_aa: CASSNPGREGYNEQFF
v_call: TRBV6-2/TRBV6-3; j_call: TRBJ2-1; clone_size: many; cdr3_aa: CASRSGTSQYNEQFF